A single sample gave rise to the 25 T cell receptor beta chains below, sequenced in a study of cytomegalovirus exposure and HLA in healthy donors. Method: immunoSEQ multiplex PCR; TCRdb's copy keeps in-frame clones and lacks some. The table has around 220,000 clones, roughly 88% seen once. The specimen was PBMCs. The receptors were gathered from a woman aged 25 to 39 in good health and CMV-seropositive.

This chain links TRBV7-9 with TRBJ2-7, with D tentatively TRBD1 or TRBD2 (5 bases each). From germline, CDR1 is SEHNR and CDR2 FQNEAQ (reference sequence). V shed 5 bases and J shed 5 bases, with 13 bases lying between them. The CDR3 runs to 13 residues. CDR3: CASSPKGSHEQYF. CDR3 DNA sequence: TGTGCCAGCAGCCCTAAGGGGAGTCACGAGCAGTACTTC.

The DNA for the CDR3 is TGTGCCAGCAGCGCACCGACTAGCGGCACCGGGGAGCTGTTTTTT. This gives the protein CASSAPTSGTGELFF. The V call is TRBV9, the J call TRBJ2-2, with TRBD2 identical over 9 bases. Per the germline V gene, CDR1 is SGDLS and CDR2 is YYNGEE. Germline trimming cut 3 bases from V and 4 bases from J; bases unmatched to any gene: 4. The CDR3 has 15 amino acids. Based on the CDR3 plus reference TRBV9 and TRBJ2-2, the full variable domain is DSGVTQTPKHLITATGQRVTLRCSPRSGDLSVYWYQQSLDQGLQFLIQYYNGEERAKGNILERFSAQQFPDLHSELNLSSLELGDSALYFCASSAPTSGTGELFFGEGSRLTVL.

This clone has a single count. V and J are TRBV5-1 and TRBJ1-1; D unclear. This CDR3 is built from 13 residues. The germline V gene encodes CDR1 SGHRS and CDR2 YFSETQ. Trimming removed 5 bases from V and 3 bases from J, with 11 bases in between. The CDR3 DNA is TGCGCCAGCAGTCCCCCTGGTGACACTGAAGCTTTCTTT. Translated, it gives CASSPPGDTEAFF.

DNA of the CDR3: TGTGCCAGTAACTCGGGGGGCAGCTCCTACAATGAGCAGTTCTTC. Its protein product is CASNSGGSSYNEQFF. The chain is built from TRBV19 and TRBJ2-1; D perhaps matches TRBD2 (7 bases). From germline, CDR1 is LNHDA and CDR2 SQIVND (reference sequence). The CDR3 covers 15 residues. The ends were cut back, 7 bases at V and 0 bases at J, with 13 bases in the middle.

The chain joins TRBV9 to TRBJ2-2; no definite D call. Germline V gives CDR1 SGDLS, CDR2 YYNGEE. Between the trimmed V and J ends, which lost 3 bases and 3 bases, there was a span of 12 bases. The CDR3 is 15 residues long. CDR3 region: CASSATYIYTGELFF. The CDR3, as DNA: TGTGCCAGCAGCGCAACATATATTTACACCGGGGAGCTGTTTTTT.

This chain links TRBV2 with TRBJ2-7; D is undetermined. Trimming took 3 bases from V and 2 from J, leaving 8 bases between them. Germline CDR1 SNHLY, CDR2 FYNNEI. This CDR3 is 13 amino acids long. CDR3 DNA sequence: TGTGCCAGCAGTGATGGCATAGCCTACGAGCAGTACTTC. Translation gives CASSDGIAYEQYF.

The chain employs TRBV27 and TRBJ1-2; 7 bases are a match to TRBD1. The ends lost 5 bases at V and 9 bases at J; junction bases unmatched: 12. The CDR3 runs to 14 residues. CDR1 MNHEY and CDR2 SMNVEV come from the germline V gene (reference sequence). The CDR3 loop reads CASSPSTGPMSYTF. CDR3 in DNA: TGTGCCAGCAGTCCCTCGACAGGGCCCATGAGCTACACCTTC.

The genes are TRBV9 and TRBJ2-2; D is uncertain. Germline V gives CDR1 SGDLS, CDR2 YYNGEE. This CDR3 is built from 14 residues. V lost 3 bases, J lost 3 bases, and 9 bases lay in between. In DNA form, the CDR3 reads TGTGCCAGCAGCGCGCCGACTGACACCGGGGAGCTGTTTTTT. It is translated as CASSAPTDTGELFF.

The rearrangement links TRBV19 to TRBJ2-3; D perhaps matches TRBD2 (5 bases). Germline loops: CDR1 LNHDA, CDR2 SQIVND (reference sequence). This CDR3 comprises 14 residues. V was pared by 5 bases and J by 4 bases, with 13 bases between. CDR3 sequence reads: CASSVLAGPDTQYF. The CDR3 DNA reads TGTGCCAGTAGTGTGTTGGCGGGCCCAGATACGCAGTATTTT.

This chain uses TRBV6-5 with TRBJ2-1, with D unresolved. The CDR3 contains 13 residues. The germline V gene has CDR1 MNHEY and CDR2 SVGAGI. Trimming shortened V by 0 bases and J by 6 bases, and 6 bases separated the two germline ends. The CDR3, as DNA: TGTGCCAGCAGTTACTCGGGATCCAATGAGCAGTTCTTC. Protein product: CASSYSGSNEQFF.

The V gene is TRBV28, the J gene TRBJ1-5; D possibly corresponds to TRBD1 (5 bases). The CDR3 spans 14 residues. V dropped 6 bases and J dropped 4 bases, with 13 bases sitting between them. Germline CDR1 MDHEN, CDR2 SYDVKM. CDR3 sequence (DNA): TGTGCCAGCAGCCGCAGGGTGGAGAATCAGCCCCAGCATTTT. This translates into CASSRRVENQPQHF.

The chain employs TRBV6-5 and TRBJ1-2, with 7 bases matching TRBD1. The junction had 9 bases not matched to a gene; V was cut back by 0 bases and J by 5 bases. This CDR3 region has 16 residues. Germline V CDR1 and CDR2: MNHEY, SVGAGI. The DNA for the CDR3 is TGTGCCAGCAGTTACTCGGGGGGGACAGTGCAATATGGCTACACCTTC. As protein: CASSYSGGTVQYGYTF.

This clone was detected only once. Different DNA sequences within this sample yield the same CDR3. The chain combines TRBV6-5 with TRBJ1-1; D is ambiguous. From germline, CDR1 is MNHEY and CDR2 SVGAGI. With 4 bases removed from V and 0 bases from J, the gap between germline ends came to 6 bases. This CDR3 has 13 amino acids. This CDR3 is CASSLQVNTEAFF. DNA for the CDR3: TGTGCCAGCAGTTTACAAGTGAACACTGAAGCTTTCTTT.

This clone appeared a single time. V usage is TRBV28 and J usage is TRBJ1-5; 10 bases line up with TRBD1. The germline V gene encodes CDR1 MDHEN and CDR2 SYDVKM. V was clipped by 7 bases and J by 6 bases; unmatched bases: 9. The CDR3 covers 15 residues. The CDR3 bases are TGTGCCAGCACCACTCGACAGGGGGCGGGTCAGCCCCAGCATTTT. Amino acid sequence: CASTTRQGAGQPQHF.

The chain combines TRBV27 with TRBJ2-7; D remains ambiguous. CDR1 and CDR2 from the germline V gene are MNHEY and SMNVEV (reference sequence). This CDR3 comprises 14 residues. V dropped 4 bases and J dropped 0 bases, with 10 bases sitting between them. DNA of the CDR3: TGTGCCAGCAGTTCGAATGGGGACTCCTACGAGCAGTACTTC. This translates into CASSSNGDSYEQYF.

The chain uses TRBV5-1 and TRBJ2-2, with 8 bases fitting TRBD1. The germline V gene encodes CDR1 SGHRS and CDR2 YFSETQ. The CDR3 consists of 16 residues. Trimming cost V 1 base and J 4 bases; bases outside gene matches: 6. The CDR3, as DNA: TGCGCCAGCAGCTTGCTCTTCACAGGGGGCACCGGGGAGCTGTTTTTT. This sequence encodes CASSLLFTGGTGELFF.

The rearrangement joins TRBV19 to TRBJ2-5; no firm D call. V was pared by 6 bases and J by 5 bases, with 16 bases between. CDR1 and CDR2 from the germline V gene are LNHDA and SQIVND (reference sequence). This CDR3 has 14 residues. CDR3 protein: CASRARWNSETQYF. The CDR3 coding sequence is TGTGCCAGTAGGGCCAGGTGGAATTCGGAGACCCAGTACTTC.

The rearrangement links TRBV6-1 to TRBJ1-3; D is uncertain. This CDR3 contains 12 residues. From germline, CDR1 is MNHNS and CDR2 SASEGT. Trimming stripped 2 bases from V and 4 bases from J, with 3 bases between. CDR3 coding DNA: TGTGCCAGCAGTGAATTCGGAAACACCATATATTTT. Translating it yields CASSEFGNTIYF.

The chain combines TRBV6-1 with TRBJ2-1; D remains ambiguous. Germline assignment: CDR1 MNHNS and CDR2 SASEGT. The V end lost 3 bases, the J end lost 3 bases, and 12 bases lay between the germline ends. This CDR3 spans 15 amino acids. The CDR3 region has the DNA TGTGCCAGCAGTGATAGTACGGGCCACTACAATGAGCAGTTCTTC. Encoded protein: CASSDSTGHYNEQFF.

This clone was counted between two and nine times. The genes are TRBV4-2 and TRBJ2-7; 11 bases align to TRBD2. Germline-derived CDR1 and CDR2 are LGHNA and YNFKEQ. With 4 bases clipped from V and 4 bases from J, the junction kept 6 bases outside the gene matches. This CDR3 spans 15 amino acids. CDR3 coding DNA: TGTGCCAGCAGCCCGGAACTAGCGGGAGATTACGAGCAGTACTTC. Its translation: CASSPELAGDYEQYF.

Here the CDR3 DNA reads TGTGCCAGCAGCCCAGGAAACTATGGCTACACCTTC. Translation gives CASSPGNYGYTF. This chain joins TRBV5-6 and TRBJ1-2, with D hard to call. The CDR3 extends over 12 amino acids. Trimming pared 4 bases from V and 2 bases from J, leaving 6 bases between. Looked up from germline, CDR1 is SGHDT and CDR2 is YYEEEE.

This chain uses TRBV10-3 with TRBJ1-1; 8 bases align to TRBD1. The V gene end was trimmed by 6 bases and the J gene end by 1 base; junction bases not matched to a gene: 1. The CDR3 sequence is 13 residues long. CDR1 is ENHRY, CDR2 SYGVKD, per germline. The CDR3 nucleotides read TGTGCCATCAGGACAGGGGCGAACACTGAAGCTTTCTTT. The encoded protein is CAIRTGANTEAFF.

This chain connects TRBV6-1 to TRBJ2-1; 10 bases fit TRBD2. Germline V gene lookup returns CDR1 MNHNS and CDR2 SASEGT. The junction had 10 bases not matched to a gene; V was cut back by 6 bases and J by 8 bases. There are 15 residues in the CDR3. The CDR3 is CASSPWASGSHEQFF. The DNA of the CDR3 is TGTGCCAGCAGCCCTTGGGCTAGCGGGAGCCATGAGCAGTTCTTC.

The sample holds one count of this clone. The genes are TRBV27 and TRBJ1-1; TRBD1 is a possible D gene (6 bases). V dropped 3 bases and J dropped 10 bases, with 24 bases sitting between them. The germline V gene has CDR1 MNHEY and CDR2 SMNVEV (reference sequence). The CDR3 runs 16 residues. CDR3 amino acids: CASSLIGGRNGVRAFF. CDR3 DNA sequence: TGTGCCAGCAGTTTGATTGGGGGGCGAAATGGGGTTAGAGCTTTCTTT.

This clone was seen only a few times. The chain recombines TRBV6-1 with TRBJ2-5, with a tentative D call TRBD1 (6 bases). The CDR3 runs 13 residues. CDR1 MNHNS and CDR2 SASEGT come from the germline V gene. V lost 6 bases and J 4 bases, leaving 12 bases between the germline ends. The CDR3 loop reads CASRIQGRETQYF. The CDR3 coding sequence is TGTGCCAGCAGGATACAGGGTCGAGAGACCCAGTACTTC.